The subject of this entry is one TCR beta chain. Antigen specificity is unknown. The sample originates from a study of cytomegalovirus exposure and HLA in healthy donors. Points from the study as a whole: TCR association rates varied by HLA locus in a later analysis, with DRB1 highest and HLA-C lowest. Apart from CMV serostatus, no immune exposure information was available.

CDR3 length: 13 residues. The V and J ends lost 4 bases and 3 bases, in that order; junction bases with no gene match: 2. The germline gives CDR1 SGHNT, CDR2 YYREEE (reference sequence). The PCR ran on 60 Vbeta and 13 Jbeta primers. Profiling relied on immunoSEQ multiplex PCR, and the TCRdb table lists in-frame clones only, not all of them. The sample consists of about 120,000 clones, around 75% of them appearing once. The chain is built from TRBV5-4 and TRBJ2-7; 9 nucleotides align to TRBD2. The source material was PBMCs. This TCR derives from a woman aged 40-49 years in good health and CMV-seropositive. CDR3 coding DNA: TGTGCCAGCAGCGCGGGGGGGGTCTACGAGCAGTACTTC. Translated, it gives CASSAGGVYEQYF.